This T cell receptor beta chain is from a study of beta chain features in type 1 diabetes. Expressed TCRB transcripts were sequenced, since all the RNA that had been isolated was reverse transcribed. Generated by immunoSEQ multiplex PCR, the TCRdb table keeps only in-frame clones and is missing some. The sample lists over 300,000 clones, 6.5% to 10% occurring once. Sorting with CD45RO/CCR7/CD25/CD127/CD95/CD27 yielded naive, central memory, regulatory and stem-like memory CD4+ cells. This clone has only a few counts. Its antigen is not known. Study-level results: Within the patient group, naive, central memory and Treg TCRB repertoires appeared more similar to each other than within healthy donors.

This CDR3 contains 15 residues. Trimming pared 1 base from V and 4 bases from J, leaving 13 bases between. Looked up from germline, CDR1 is SGHTA and CDR2 is FQGNSA. Sequenced: central memory CD4+ T cells from blood. The rearrangement joins TRBV7-2 to TRBJ2-5, with D unclear. This receptor was obtained from a woman between 18 and 30 years old in good health. Here the CDR3 DNA reads TGTGCCAGCAGCTTAGTGGTTGTAGGGTCAGAGACCCAGTACTTC. Translating it yields CASSLVVVGSETQYF.